This T cell receptor (beta chain) derives from a study of tumour-infiltrating T cells in Burkitt lymphoma. Study details: Productive clonality predicted overall and progression-free survival.

Germline CDR1 SEHNR, CDR2 FQNEAQ (reference sequence). Trimming shortened V by 5 bases and J by 2 bases, and 10 bases separated the two germline ends. The CDR3 contains 13 residues. Profiled with immunoSEQ multiplex PCR; TCRdb holds only in-frame clones, not every one. Altogether over 4,000 clones are present, 24% being singletons, with the ten largest covering roughly 25%. This clone was detected a few times. Material for sequencing was tumor tissue. The TCR sequence derives from a human donor with diffuse large B-cell lymphoma. The chain has TRBV7-9 and TRBJ2-7; a weak D match, TRBD2 (5 bases). The chain's CDR3 is CASSPGVPYEQYF. The CDR3 coding sequence is TGTGCCAGCAGCCCCGGGGTCCCCTACGAGCAGTACTTC. Drawing the rest from reference TRBV7-9 and TRBJ2-7, the complete variable domain is DTGVSQNPRHKITKRGQNVTFRCDPISEHNRLYWYRQTLGQGPEFLTYFQNEAQLEKSRLLSDRFSAERPKGSFSTLEIQRTEQGDSAMYLCASSPGVPYEQYFGPGTRLTVT.